This T cell receptor beta chain was retrieved from a study of CD8 T cells in Susac syndrome. Overall study results and limits: The greatest CD8+ clonal expansion in Susac occurred in TEMRA cells and in active patients.

As to this clonotype: Its cognate antigen is unknown.

Random hexamers primed reverse transcription of about 0.5 to 1 ug RNA. TCRdb called the immunoSEQ multiplex PCR reads again in MiXCR, with one record for every CDR3 protein. The sample yields around 200,000 distinct CDR3 sequences, roughly 94% seen once. From germline, CDR1 is MDHEN and CDR2 SYDVKM. The CDR3 loop spans 16 amino acids. V lost 6 bases and J lost 4; bases outside the gene matches: 8. J is TRBJ2-1 and V is TRBV28, with 11 bases that match TRBD2. This clonotype originated in a human donor with Susac syndrome. The specimen sequenced was CD8+ T cells from PBMCs. CDR3 nucleotide sequence: TGTGCCAGCAGAACCCCACTAGCGGGGGAGTACAATGAGCAGTTCTTC. This translates into CASRTPLAGEYNEQFF. The variable domain in full, with the rest retrieved from reference TRBV28 and TRBJ2-1, is DVKVTQSSRYLVKRTGEKVFLECVQDMDHENMFWYRQDPGLGLRLIYFSYDVKMKEKGDIPEGYSVSREKKERFSLILESASTNQTSMYLCASRTPLAGEYNEQFFGPGTRLTVL.